This TCR beta chain was sequenced in a study of response to subunit inactivated influenza vaccine. Study-wide points: New T cells are recruited in small numbers by each seasonal influenza vaccination, according to the authors' suggestion.

TCRdb analysed the RT-PCR reads with MiXCR anew, one entry per CDR3 protein. The sample holds just under 550,000 distinct CDR3 sequences, less than 25% seen once. In the case of this clonotype: Its antigen is not identified.

V lost 4 bases, J lost 3 bases, and 12 bases lay in between. The CDR3 is made up of 15 amino acids. Germline CDR1 is KGHDR and CDR2 is SFDVKD. The same data also went into a second study, on T cells expressing NK-cell markers. As that study records: TCR beta cDNA was made by 5'RACE template switching with UMIs. Anti-gamma-delta TCR antibody use in several experiments restricted sorting to alpha-beta TCR T cells. The same clonotypes also predominated in the CD3+CD56-NKG2C+ fraction of a handful of donors.

The specimen comprised CD4+ T cells sorted from PBMCs, sampled 12 days after vaccination. The gene calls are TRBV24-1 and TRBJ2-1, with D possibly being TRBD2 (5 bases). This clonotype was obtained from a man aged 50 or older who received an inactivated influenza vaccine. In nucleotides, the CDR3 is TGTGCCACCAGTGACCCTGGACGGGGCTACAATGAGCAGTTCTTC. Its protein product is CATSDPGRGYNEQFF.